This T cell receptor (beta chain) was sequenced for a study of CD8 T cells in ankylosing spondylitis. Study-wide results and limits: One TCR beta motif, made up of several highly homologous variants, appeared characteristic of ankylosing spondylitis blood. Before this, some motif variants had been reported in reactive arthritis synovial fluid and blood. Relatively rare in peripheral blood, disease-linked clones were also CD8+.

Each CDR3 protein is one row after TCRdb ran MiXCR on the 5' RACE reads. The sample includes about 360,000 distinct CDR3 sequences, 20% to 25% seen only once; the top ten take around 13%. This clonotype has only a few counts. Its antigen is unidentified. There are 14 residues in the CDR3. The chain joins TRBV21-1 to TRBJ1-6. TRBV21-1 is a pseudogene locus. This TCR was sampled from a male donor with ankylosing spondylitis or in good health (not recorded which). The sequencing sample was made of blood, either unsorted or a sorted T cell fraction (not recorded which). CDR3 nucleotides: TGTGCCAGCAGCAGGGGACTGGCGTGTTCACCCCTCCACTTT. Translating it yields CASSRGLACSPLHF.